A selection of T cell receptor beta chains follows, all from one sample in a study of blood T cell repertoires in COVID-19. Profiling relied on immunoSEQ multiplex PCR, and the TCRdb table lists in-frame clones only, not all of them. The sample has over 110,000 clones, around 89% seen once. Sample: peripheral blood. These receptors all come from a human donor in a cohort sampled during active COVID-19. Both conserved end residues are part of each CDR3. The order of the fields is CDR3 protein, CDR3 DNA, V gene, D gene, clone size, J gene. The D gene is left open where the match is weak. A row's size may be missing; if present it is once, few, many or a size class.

CDR3aa: CASSEGQGSGNTIYF
CDR3nt: TGTGCCAGCAGCGAGGGTCAGGGCTCTGGAAACACCATATATTTT
v_gene: TRBV9
d_gene: NA
abundance: NA
j_gene: TRBJ1-3

CDR3aa: CASSQEVAGSGNTIYF
CDR3nt: TGCGCCAGCAGCCAAGAGGTGGCGGGCTCTGGAAACACCATATATTTT
v_gene: TRBV4-1
d_gene: NA
abundance: NA
j_gene: TRBJ1-3

CDR3aa: CASSEPGGYGYTF
CDR3nt: TGTGCCAGCAGTGAGCCAGGGGGCTATGGCTACACCTTC
v_gene: TRBV6-1
d_gene: TRBD1
abundance: NA
j_gene: TRBJ1-2

CDR3aa: CASSYTGQPQETQYF
CDR3nt: TGTGCCAGCAGTTATACGGGACAGCCCCAAGAGACCCAGTACTTC
v_gene: TRBV6-5
d_gene: TRBD1
abundance: NA
j_gene: TRBJ2-5

CDR3aa: CASSLVLGANYGYTF
CDR3nt: TGTGCCAGCAGCTTGGTACTGGGGGCGAACTATGGCTACACCTTC
v_gene: TRBV5-4
d_gene: NA
abundance: NA
j_gene: TRBJ1-2

CDR3aa: CASSEGGVRAKNIQYF
CDR3nt: TGTGCCAGCAGTGAGGGCGGGGTAAGAGCCAAAAACATTCAGTACTTC
v_gene: TRBV2
d_gene: NA
abundance: NA
j_gene: TRBJ2-4

CDR3aa: CASSIGDGTGYGYTF
CDR3nt: TGTGCCAGTAGTATAGGGGACGGGACAGGGTATGGCTACACCTTC
v_gene: TRBV19
d_gene: TRBD1
abundance: NA
j_gene: TRBJ1-2

CDR3aa: CASSYAMNTEAFF
CDR3nt: TGTGCCAGCAGTTACGCGATGAACACTGAAGCTTTCTTT
v_gene: TRBV6-5
d_gene: NA
abundance: NA
j_gene: TRBJ1-1

CDR3aa: CASSSTGGQETQYF
CDR3nt: TGTGCCAGCAGCTCAACCGGGGGACAAGAGACCCAGTACTTC
v_gene: TRBV5-4
d_gene: NA
abundance: NA
j_gene: TRBJ2-5

CDR3aa: CASSFPGGYTEAFF
CDR3nt: TGTGCCAGCAGCTTCCCAGGGGGATACACTGAAGCTTTCTTT
v_gene: TRBV7-2
d_gene: TRBD1
abundance: NA
j_gene: TRBJ1-1

CDR3aa: CASQQGSQPQHF
CDR3nt: TGTGCCAGCCAACAGGGGAGTCAGCCCCAGCATTTT
v_gene: TRBV27
d_gene: TRBD1
abundance: NA
j_gene: TRBJ1-5

CDR3aa: CASSARGVTGELFF
CDR3nt: TGTGCCAGCAGCGCGCGGGGGGTCACCGGGGAGCTGTTTTTT
v_gene: TRBV9
d_gene: TRBD2
abundance: NA
j_gene: TRBJ2-2

CDR3aa: CATHVDREETQYF
CDR3nt: TGTGCCACCCATGTGGACAGGGAAGAGACCCAGTACTTC
v_gene: TRBV5-6
d_gene: TRBD1
abundance: NA
j_gene: TRBJ2-5

CDR3aa: CSVDTGGGYGYTF
CDR3nt: TGCAGCGTTGACACAGGGGGCGGCTATGGCTACACCTTC
v_gene: TRBV29-1
d_gene: TRBD1
abundance: NA
j_gene: TRBJ1-2

CDR3aa: CASSLTQGDTQYF
CDR3nt: TGTGCCAGCAGCTTAACCCAGGGAGATACGCAGTATTTT
v_gene: TRBV11-1
d_gene: NA
abundance: NA
j_gene: TRBJ2-3

CDR3aa: CASSISRGSSGANVLTF
CDR3nt: TGTGCCAGTAGTATCTCCAGGGGGAGCAGTGGGGCCAACGTCCTGACTTTC
v_gene: TRBV19
d_gene: TRBD1
abundance: NA
j_gene: TRBJ2-6

CDR3aa: CAISEGGGEQETQYF
CDR3nt: TGTGCCATCAGTGAAGGAGGGGGGGAACAAGAGACCCAGTACTTC
v_gene: TRBV10-3
d_gene: NA
abundance: NA
j_gene: TRBJ2-5

CDR3aa: CASRPGGSPLHF
CDR3nt: TGTGCCAGCAGGCCCGGAGGTTCACCCCTCCACTTT
v_gene: TRBV28
d_gene: NA
abundance: NA
j_gene: TRBJ1-6

CDR3aa: CSVVGGAGSYEQYF
CDR3nt: TGCAGCGTTGTCGGGGGGGCCGGATCCTACGAGCAGTACTTC
v_gene: TRBV29-1
d_gene: TRBD2
abundance: NA
j_gene: TRBJ2-7

CDR3aa: CASSLQGYNEQFF
CDR3nt: TGTGCCAGCAGCTTGCAGGGCTACAATGAGCAGTTCTTC
v_gene: TRBV11-1
d_gene: NA
abundance: NA
j_gene: TRBJ2-1

CDR3aa: CAISGLANMNTEAFF
CDR3nt: TGTGCCATCAGTGGGTTGGCAAATATGAACACTGAAGCTTTCTTT
v_gene: TRBV10-3
d_gene: NA
abundance: few
j_gene: TRBJ1-1

CDR3aa: CASSPGQGSGTEAFF
CDR3nt: TGTGCCAGCTCCCCGGGACAGGGCTCAGGAACTGAAGCTTTCTTT
v_gene: TRBV18
d_gene: TRBD1
abundance: NA
j_gene: TRBJ1-1

CDR3aa: CASSARLAGAYNEQFF
CDR3nt: TGTGCCAGCAGCGCTCGACTAGCGGGGGCCTACAATGAGCAGTTCTTC
v_gene: TRBV9
d_gene: TRBD2
abundance: NA
j_gene: TRBJ2-1

CDR3aa: CASSRGMANVLTF
CDR3nt: TGTGCCAGCAGCCGAGGTATGGCCAACGTCCTGACTTTC
v_gene: TRBV7-9
d_gene: NA
abundance: NA
j_gene: TRBJ2-6

CDR3aa: CASRPDRSNSPLHF
CDR3nt: TGTGCCTCCCGGCCGGACAGGTCTAATTCACCCCTCCACTTT
v_gene: TRBV6-5
d_gene: TRBD1
abundance: few
j_gene: TRBJ1-6

CDR3aa: CASSLSPVGRGETQYF
CDR3nt: TGTGCCAGCAGCTTAAGCCCCGTCGGAAGGGGGGAGACCCAGTACTTC
v_gene: TRBV7-3
d_gene: NA
abundance: once
j_gene: TRBJ2-5

CDR3aa: CASSVPIAGDHTDTQYF
CDR3nt: TGTGCCAGCAGCGTCCCCATAGCGGGGGACCACACAGATACGCAGTATTTT
v_gene: TRBV9
d_gene: TRBD2
abundance: NA
j_gene: TRBJ2-3

CDR3aa: CASSTRAGFGTDTQYF
CDR3nt: TGTGCCAGTAGTACCCGAGCCGGGTTCGGCACAGATACGCAGTATTTT
v_gene: TRBV19
d_gene: NA
abundance: NA
j_gene: TRBJ2-3

CDR3aa: CASSLGGIRGYEQYF
CDR3nt: TGTGCCAGCAGCTTAGGTGGGATCCGGGGATACGAGCAGTACTTC
v_gene: TRBV7-9
d_gene: NA
abundance: NA
j_gene: TRBJ2-7

CDR3aa: CASSSGTVSYEQYF
CDR3nt: TGTGCCAGCAGTTCCGGGACAGTATCCTACGAGCAGTACTTC
v_gene: TRBV28
d_gene: TRBD1
abundance: NA
j_gene: TRBJ2-7

CDR3aa: CASSFVRGAGNEQFF
CDR3nt: TGTGCCAGCAGCTTTGTACGGGGGGCGGGCAATGAGCAGTTCTTC
v_gene: TRBV12-1
d_gene: NA
abundance: NA
j_gene: TRBJ2-1

CDR3aa: CATSERQGIDQPQHF
CDR3nt: TGTGCCACCAGTGAACGACAGGGGATCGATCAGCCCCAGCATTTT
v_gene: TRBV24-1
d_gene: TRBD1
abundance: NA
j_gene: TRBJ1-5

CDR3aa: CASSSRRGTTDTQYF
CDR3nt: TGTGCCAGCAGCTCGAGGCGGGGGACCACAGATACGCAGTATTTT
v_gene: TRBV7-2
d_gene: TRBD2
abundance: NA
j_gene: TRBJ2-3

CDR3aa: CASSSPPDRESYTF
CDR3nt: TGTGCCAGCAGCTCCCCACCGGACAGGGAAAGCTACACCTTC
v_gene: TRBV11-2
d_gene: TRBD1
abundance: NA
j_gene: TRBJ1-2

CDR3aa: CASSQDRGLSTEAFF
CDR3nt: TGCGCCAGCAGCCAGGACAGGGGGCTCAGCACTGAAGCTTTCTTT
v_gene: TRBV4-1
d_gene: TRBD1
abundance: NA
j_gene: TRBJ1-1

CDR3aa: CASSSGGNSPLHF
CDR3nt: TGTGCCAGCAGCTCCGGAGGTAATTCACCCCTCCACTTT
v_gene: TRBV11-3
d_gene: NA
abundance: NA
j_gene: TRBJ1-6

CDR3aa: CASSLGRQKVEYF
CDR3nt: TGTGCCAGCAGCTTGGGCAGGCAGAAGGTTGAGTACTTC
v_gene: TRBV5-8
d_gene: NA
abundance: NA
j_gene: TRBJ2-7

CDR3aa: CASSRAGYEKLFF
CDR3nt: TGTGCCAGCAGCCGGGCAGGCTATGAAAAACTGTTTTTT
v_gene: TRBV3-1/TRBV3-2
d_gene: NA
abundance: NA
j_gene: TRBJ1-4

CDR3aa: CASSNLGYGYTF
CDR3nt: TGTGCCAGCAGCAACCTAGGCTATGGCTACACCTTC
v_gene: TRBV6-6
d_gene: NA
abundance: NA
j_gene: TRBJ1-2

CDR3aa: CASSLVPSDEQYF
CDR3nt: TGTGCCAGCAGCTTAGTTCCTAGTGACGAGCAGTACTTC
v_gene: TRBV7-2
d_gene: NA
abundance: NA
j_gene: TRBJ2-7

CDR3aa: CASSYSEGYEQYF
CDR3nt: TGTGCCAGCAGTTACTCGGAGGGCTACGAGCAGTACTTC
v_gene: TRBV6-6
d_gene: NA
abundance: NA
j_gene: TRBJ2-7

CDR3aa: CASGLGTSGSGDTQYF
CDR3nt: TGTGCTAGTGGTTTGGGGACTAGCGGGAGTGGAGATACGCAGTATTTT
v_gene: TRBV12-5
d_gene: TRBD2
abundance: NA
j_gene: TRBJ2-3

CDR3aa: CASSGTGGGETQYF
CDR3nt: TGCGCCAGCAGTGGAACGGGGGGAGGAGAGACCCAGTACTTC
v_gene: TRBV10-2
d_gene: TRBD2
abundance: NA
j_gene: TRBJ2-5

CDR3aa: CASSFRGGGFSYEQYF
CDR3nt: TGTGCCAGCAGTTTCAGAGGCGGGGGGTTCTCCTACGAGCAGTACTTC
v_gene: TRBV7-2
d_gene: TRBD2
abundance: NA
j_gene: TRBJ2-7

CDR3aa: CASSLNAWGGYEQYF
CDR3nt: TGTGCCAGCAGTCTCAATGCCTGGGGGGGCTACGAGCAGTACTTC
v_gene: TRBV6-2/TRBV6-3
d_gene: TRBD2
abundance: NA
j_gene: TRBJ2-7